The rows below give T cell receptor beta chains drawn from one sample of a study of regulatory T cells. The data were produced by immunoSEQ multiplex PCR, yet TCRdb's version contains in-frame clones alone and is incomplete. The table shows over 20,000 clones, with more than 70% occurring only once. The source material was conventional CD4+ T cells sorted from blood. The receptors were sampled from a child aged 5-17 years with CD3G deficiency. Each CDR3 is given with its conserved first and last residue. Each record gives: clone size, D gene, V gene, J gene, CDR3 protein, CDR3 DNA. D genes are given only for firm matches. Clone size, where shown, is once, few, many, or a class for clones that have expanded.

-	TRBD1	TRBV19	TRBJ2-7	CASSEGQGYEQYF	TGTGCCAGTAGTGAGGGACAGGGCTACGAGCAGTACTTC
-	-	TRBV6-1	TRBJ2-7	CASRTGTSDPYEQYF	TGTGCCAGCAGAACCGGGACTTCGGACCCTTACGAGCAGTACTTC
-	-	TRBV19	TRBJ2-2	CASSISATNTGELFF	TGTGCCAGTAGTATAAGCGCGACGAACACCGGGGAGCTGTTTTTT
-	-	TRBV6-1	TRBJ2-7	CASSEGRGRKQYF	TGTGCCAGCAGTGAAGGGAGGGGGCGAAAGCAGTACTTC
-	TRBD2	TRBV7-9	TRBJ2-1	CASSLKRGAYNEQFF	TGTGCCAGCAGCTTAAAGCGGGGTGCCTACAATGAGCAGTTCTTC
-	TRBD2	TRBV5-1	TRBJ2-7	CASSTAGVPYEQYF	TGCGCCAGCAGCACAGCGGGAGTGCCGTACGAGCAGTACTTC
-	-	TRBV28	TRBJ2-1	CASSLTRPCNEQFF	TGTGCCAGCAGCTTGACTAGGCCGTGCAATGAGCAGTTCTTC
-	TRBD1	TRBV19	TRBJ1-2	CASRGQDYGYTF	TGTGCCAGTAGGGGACAGGACTATGGCTACACCTTC
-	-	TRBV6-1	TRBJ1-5	CASNELGALGPQHF	TGTGCCAGCAACGAGTTGGGGGCCCTGGGGCCCCAGCATTTT
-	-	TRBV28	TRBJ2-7	CASSRRGPGSYEQYF	TGTGCCAGCAGTCGGAGGGGGCCTGGTTCCTACGAGCAGTACTTC
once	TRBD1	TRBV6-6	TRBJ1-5	CASRDRAHQPQHF	TGTGCCAGCAGAGACAGGGCTCATCAGCCCCAGCATTTT
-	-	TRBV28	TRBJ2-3	CASSSRAWDTQYF	TGTGCCAGCAGTTCTCGGGCCTGGGATACGCAGTATTTT
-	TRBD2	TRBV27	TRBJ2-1	CASRPLAGVGEQFF	TGTGCCAGCAGGCCGCTAGCGGGAGTGGGTGAGCAGTTCTTC
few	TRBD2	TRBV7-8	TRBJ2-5	CASSKREGFQETQYF	TGTGCCAGCAGCAAGCGGGAGGGGTTCCAAGAGACCCAGTACTTC
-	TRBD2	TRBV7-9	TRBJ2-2	CASSPGTRSRVTGELFF	TGTGCCAGCAGCCCCGGGACTAGGAGTAGAGTCACCGGGGAGCTGTTTTTT
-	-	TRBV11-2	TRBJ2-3	CASSLGASQYF	TGTGCCAGCAGCTTAGGGGCTTCGCAGTATTTT
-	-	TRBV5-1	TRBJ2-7	CASSSGDRTDEQYF	TGCGCCAGCAGTTCCGGTGACAGGACCGACGAGCAGTACTTC
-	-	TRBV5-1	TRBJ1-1	CASSLQGNTEAFF	TGCGCCAGCAGCTTACAGGGGAACACTGAAGCTTTCTTT
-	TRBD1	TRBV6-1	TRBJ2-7	CASDASGTGGNEQYF	TGTGCCAGCGACGCCTCCGGGACAGGGGGCAACGAGCAGTACTTC
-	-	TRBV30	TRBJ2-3	CAWSVWAGTQYF	TGTGCCTGGAGTGTCTGGGCCGGTACGCAGTATTTT
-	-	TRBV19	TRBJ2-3	CASSQTGAGPDTQYF	TGTGCCAGTAGCCAAACGGGCGCAGGCCCAGATACGCAGTATTTT
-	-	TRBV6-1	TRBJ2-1	CASSELSSYNEQFF	TGTGCCAGCAGTGAACTTAGTTCCTACAATGAGCAGTTCTTC
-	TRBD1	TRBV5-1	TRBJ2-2	CASSSSGGAHTGELFF	TGCGCCAGCAGCTCATCAGGGGGCGCCCACACCGGGGAGCTGTTTTTT
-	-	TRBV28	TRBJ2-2	CASSLFGVTGELFF	TGTGCCAGCAGTTTATTTGGGGTGACCGGGGAGCTGTTTTTT
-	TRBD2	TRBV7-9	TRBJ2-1	CASSLTSGRLHEQFF	TGTGCCAGCAGCTTGACTAGCGGGAGGCTCCATGAGCAGTTCTTC
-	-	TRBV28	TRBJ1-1	CASSRRGTEAFF	TGTGCCAGCAGTAGAAGGGGTACTGAAGCTTTCTTT
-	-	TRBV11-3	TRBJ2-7	CASSLDTSYEQYF	TGTGCCAGCAGCTTAGACACATCCTACGAGCAGTACTTC
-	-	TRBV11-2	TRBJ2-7	CASSLGTRGPYEQYF	TGTGCCAGCAGCTTAGGGACGAGGGGACCCTACGAGCAGTACTTC
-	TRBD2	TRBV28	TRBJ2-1	CASSTASGRRNEQFF	TGTGCCAGCAGCACCGCTAGCGGGAGAAGGAATGAGCAGTTCTTC
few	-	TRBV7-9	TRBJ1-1	CASSLGLGSGNTEAFF	TGTGCCAGCAGCTTAGGTCTAGGTTCGGGAAACACTGAAGCTTTCTTT
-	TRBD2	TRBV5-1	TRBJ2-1	CASSSSGRGGHNEQFF	TGCGCCAGCAGCTCTAGCGGGAGAGGGGGCCACAATGAGCAGTTCTTC
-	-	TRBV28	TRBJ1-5	CASSLWSGKQPQHF	TGTGCCAGCAGTTTATGGTCCGGGAAACAGCCCCAGCATTTT
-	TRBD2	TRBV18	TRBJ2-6	CASRPGTSGSSGANVLTF	TGTGCCAGCCGACCCGGGACTAGCGGGAGTTCAGGGGCCAACGTCCTGACTTTC
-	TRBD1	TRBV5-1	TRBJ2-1	CASSLGGQGYNEQFF	TGCGCCAGCAGCTTGGGAGGACAGGGCTACAATGAGCAGTTCTTC
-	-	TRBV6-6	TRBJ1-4	CASSSQGSNEKLFF	TGTGCCAGCAGTTCCCAGGGATCTAATGAAAAACTGTTTTTT
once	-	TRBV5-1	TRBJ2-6	CASSRDGSSGANVLTF	TGCGCCAGCAGCCGGGACGGTAGCTCTGGGGCCAACGTCCTGACTTTC
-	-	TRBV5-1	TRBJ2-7	CASSLEGYEQYF	TGCGCCAGCAGCTTGGAGGGCTACGAGCAGTACTTC
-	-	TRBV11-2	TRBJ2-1	CASSLDLRVGQFF	TGTGCCAGCAGCTTAGATCTGAGAGTGGGGCAGTTCTTC
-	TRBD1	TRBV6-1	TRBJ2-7	CASSAKRAGDRGEQYF	TGTGCCAGCAGTGCAAAGAGGGCAGGGGACAGGGGCGAGCAGTACTTC
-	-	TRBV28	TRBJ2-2	CASSFGGANTGELFF	TGTGCCAGCAGTTTTGGGGGAGCGAACACCGGGGAGCTGTTTTTT
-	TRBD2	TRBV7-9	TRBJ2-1	CASSSGTSGYNEQFF	TGTGCCAGCAGCTCCGGGACTAGCGGCTACAATGAGCAGTTCTTC
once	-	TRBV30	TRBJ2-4	CAWGRAKNIQYF	TGTGCCTGGGGAAGAGCCAAAAACATTCAGTACTTC
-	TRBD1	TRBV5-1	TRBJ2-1	CASRATGTGYEQFF	TGCGCCAGCAGGGCGACCGGGACAGGGTATGAGCAGTTCTTC
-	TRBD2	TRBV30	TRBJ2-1	CAWSTGGALREQFF	TGTGCCTGGAGTACGGGAGGGGCGCTCAGGGAGCAGTTCTTC